The next 15 T cell receptor beta chains were all read from a single sample in a study of OX40 agonist ivuxolimab in advanced cancers. The library was obtained by the immunoSEQ multiplex PCR assay. TCRdb obtained this table from immuneACCESS and retained in-frame rearrangements with V and J assigned. These tables miss some clones; where compared with another copy, unresolved V genes account for less than half of the shortfall, and the remainder is unexplained. The sample table contains roughly 45,000 clones; only one count was recorded for 70% to 90% of them. The ten largest make up 1.5% to 2% of the sample. The sample in question was CD4+ or CD8+ T cells sorted from blood, obtained in a trial of the OX40 agonist ivuxolimab. The receptors come from an adult with an advanced solid tumor such as melanoma, head and neck, liver or kidney cancer.

The chain couples TRBV5-4 to TRBJ2-3, with 9 bases fitting TRBD2. The junction had 6 bases not matched to a gene; V was cut back by 4 bases and J by 0 bases. Germline values: CDR1 SGHNT, CDR2 YYREEE (reference sequence). This CDR3 is built from 16 residues. In DNA form, the CDR3 reads TGTGCCAGCAGCCCTAGGGCGGGAGGGAGCACAGATACGCAGTATTTT. This codes for CASSPRAGGSTDTQYF.

V and J are TRBV4-3 and TRBJ2-3; 10 bases map to TRBD2. Germline assignment: CDR1 LGHNA and CDR2 YSLEER. The ends lost 3 bases at V and 1 base at J; junction bases unmatched: 7. The CDR3 totals 17 residues. The CDR3 nucleotides read TGCGCCAGCAGCCAGGCCCTAGCGGGAGCGGGCACAGATACGCAGTATTTT. Translating gives CASSQALAGAGTDTQYF.

The chain combines TRBV11-3 with TRBJ2-5; 7 bases are a match to TRBD1. Germline CDR1 reads SGHNT; CDR2 reads YENEEA. V shed 1 base, J shed 1 base, and the junction held 3 bases outside the gene matches. This CDR3 region has 15 residues. The CDR3: CASSLGQGSQETQYF. The CDR3 coding sequence is TGTGCCAGCAGCTTAGGACAGGGCAGCCAAGAGACCCAGTACTTC.

This chain uses TRBV6-5 with TRBJ2-7; TRBD1 aligns across 8 bases. This CDR3 is built from 14 residues. Germline V CDR1 and CDR2: MNHEY, SVGAGI. V lost 6 bases, J lost 0 bases, and 4 bases stayed unmatched. CDR3 DNA sequence: TGTGCCAGCAGGGGACAGGCCGGCTCCTACGAGCAGTACTTC. The encoded protein is CASRGQAGSYEQYF.

The chain recombines TRBV5-1 with TRBJ1-2; the D gene is possibly TRBD1 (6 bases). Germline CDR1 reads SGHRS; CDR2 reads YFSETQ. The CDR3 extends over 13 amino acids. V shed 4 bases and J shed 5 bases, with 12 bases lying between them. Here the CDR3 DNA reads TGCGCCAGCAGCACCGGGACACCATATGGCTACACCTTC. Encoded protein: CASSTGTPYGYTF.

The chain links TRBV14 to TRBJ1-1; D is unresolved. The CDR3 sequence is 13 residues long. With 6 bases removed from V and 1 base from J, the gap between germline ends came to 9 bases. Germline V gene sequence: CDR1 SGHDN, CDR2 FVKESK. The CDR3 spells CASSNDQNTEAFF. CDR3 nucleotide sequence: TGTGCCAGCAGTAATGATCAGAACACTGAAGCTTTCTTT.

The V and J genes are TRBV19 and TRBJ2-5; perhaps TRBD2 as D (6 bases). With 7 bases removed from V and 2 bases from J, the gap between germline ends came to 14 bases. CDR1 is LNHDA, CDR2 SQIVND, per germline (reference sequence). The CDR3 is made up of 14 amino acids. The CDR3 DNA reads TGTGCCAGTATCCTGACTGGGACTCAAGAGACCCAGTACTTC. This codes for CASILTGTQETQYF. Based on the CDR3 plus reference TRBV19 and TRBJ2-5, the full variable domain is DGGITQSPKYLFRKEGQNVTLSCEQNLNHDAMYWYRQDPGQGLRLIYYSQIVNDFQKGDIAEGYSVSREKKESFPLTVTSAQKNPTAFYLCASILTGTQETQYFGPGTRLLVL.

V and J are TRBV18 and TRBJ1-5; 8 nucleotides align to TRBD1. Losses at the gene ends were 4 bases for V and 2 bases for J; bases not matched to a gene: 4. Germline V gene data show CDR1 as KGHSH and CDR2 as LQKENI. The length of the CDR3 is 15 residues. The CDR3 DNA reads TGTGCCAGCTCACGATCGGACAGGGGCAATCAGCCCCAGCATTTT. The encoded protein is CASSRSDRGNQPQHF.

The chain employs TRBV19 and TRBJ2-1, with TRBD2 matching over 7 bases. Germline V gene sequence: CDR1 LNHDA, CDR2 SQIVND (reference sequence). The CDR3 spans 14 residues. After removal of 4 bases from V and 5 bases from J, the junction contained 5 bases not matched to a gene. CDR3 DNA: TGTGCCAGTAGTAATCCGGGACTAAACAATGAGCAGTTCTTC. Protein sequence: CASSNPGLNNEQFF.

This rearrangement joins TRBV18 to TRBJ2-5; the D is unclear. Germline assignment: CDR1 KGHSH and CDR2 LQKENI. This CDR3 is 13 amino acids long. Trimming left V 2 bases short and J 2 bases short, with 6 bases between. The CDR3 loop reads CASSPGDQETQYF. For the CDR3, the DNA is TGTGCCAGCTCACCAGGGGATCAAGAGACCCAGTACTTC.

The chain joins TRBV15 to TRBJ1-1, with D unresolved. In germline, CDR1 is LNHNV, CDR2 YYDKDF (reference sequence). V dropped 8 bases and J dropped 5 bases, with 15 bases sitting between them. The CDR3 totals 13 residues. The CDR3 region has the DNA TGTGCCACCCGGACCCCGGGAGGGACTGAAGCTTTCTTT. Protein sequence: CATRTPGGTEAFF.

This clone was picked up a small number of times. The J gene is TRBJ1-1, the V gene TRBV19; no definite D call. V lost 1 base, J lost 3 bases, and 6 bases lay in between. Per the germline V gene, CDR1 is LNHDA and CDR2 is SQIVND (reference sequence). The CDR3 length is 13 residues. In DNA, the CDR3 is TGTGCCAGTAGTATAGGGACCTACACTGAAGCTTTCTTT. Its translation: CASSIGTYTEAFF.

V is TRBV18 and J is TRBJ2-2; D is perhaps TRBD2 (5 bases). CDR3 size: 15 residues. Germline CDR1 KGHSH, CDR2 LQKENI. V was trimmed by 1 base and J by 3 bases, leaving 9 bases between them. As DNA, the CDR3 is TGTGCCAGCTCACCACAGCACGGGGACACCGGGGAGCTGTTTTTT. It is translated as CASSPQHGDTGELFF.

The chain uses TRBV7-6 and TRBJ2-7; TRBD1 matches at 11 bases. This CDR3 spans 15 amino acids. The germline gives CDR1 SGHVS, CDR2 FNYEAQ. V shed 4 bases, J shed 2 bases, and the junction held 4 bases outside the gene matches. This CDR3 reads CASSSQGQGAYEQYF. CDR3 bases: TGTGCCAGCAGCTCCCAGGGACAGGGGGCCTACGAGCAGTACTTC.

This chain links TRBV30 with TRBJ1-5, with a possible D match to TRBD1 (6 bases). Trimming pared 0 bases from V and 4 bases from J, leaving 19 bases between. CDR3 length: 17 residues. Per the germline V gene, CDR1 is GTSNPN and CDR2 is SVGIG (reference sequence). The CDR3 DNA sequence: TGTGCCTGGAGTGTGGGATCGGGGGCCCCAACAAATCAGCCCCAGCATTTT. Translating gives CAWSVGSGAPTNQPQHF.